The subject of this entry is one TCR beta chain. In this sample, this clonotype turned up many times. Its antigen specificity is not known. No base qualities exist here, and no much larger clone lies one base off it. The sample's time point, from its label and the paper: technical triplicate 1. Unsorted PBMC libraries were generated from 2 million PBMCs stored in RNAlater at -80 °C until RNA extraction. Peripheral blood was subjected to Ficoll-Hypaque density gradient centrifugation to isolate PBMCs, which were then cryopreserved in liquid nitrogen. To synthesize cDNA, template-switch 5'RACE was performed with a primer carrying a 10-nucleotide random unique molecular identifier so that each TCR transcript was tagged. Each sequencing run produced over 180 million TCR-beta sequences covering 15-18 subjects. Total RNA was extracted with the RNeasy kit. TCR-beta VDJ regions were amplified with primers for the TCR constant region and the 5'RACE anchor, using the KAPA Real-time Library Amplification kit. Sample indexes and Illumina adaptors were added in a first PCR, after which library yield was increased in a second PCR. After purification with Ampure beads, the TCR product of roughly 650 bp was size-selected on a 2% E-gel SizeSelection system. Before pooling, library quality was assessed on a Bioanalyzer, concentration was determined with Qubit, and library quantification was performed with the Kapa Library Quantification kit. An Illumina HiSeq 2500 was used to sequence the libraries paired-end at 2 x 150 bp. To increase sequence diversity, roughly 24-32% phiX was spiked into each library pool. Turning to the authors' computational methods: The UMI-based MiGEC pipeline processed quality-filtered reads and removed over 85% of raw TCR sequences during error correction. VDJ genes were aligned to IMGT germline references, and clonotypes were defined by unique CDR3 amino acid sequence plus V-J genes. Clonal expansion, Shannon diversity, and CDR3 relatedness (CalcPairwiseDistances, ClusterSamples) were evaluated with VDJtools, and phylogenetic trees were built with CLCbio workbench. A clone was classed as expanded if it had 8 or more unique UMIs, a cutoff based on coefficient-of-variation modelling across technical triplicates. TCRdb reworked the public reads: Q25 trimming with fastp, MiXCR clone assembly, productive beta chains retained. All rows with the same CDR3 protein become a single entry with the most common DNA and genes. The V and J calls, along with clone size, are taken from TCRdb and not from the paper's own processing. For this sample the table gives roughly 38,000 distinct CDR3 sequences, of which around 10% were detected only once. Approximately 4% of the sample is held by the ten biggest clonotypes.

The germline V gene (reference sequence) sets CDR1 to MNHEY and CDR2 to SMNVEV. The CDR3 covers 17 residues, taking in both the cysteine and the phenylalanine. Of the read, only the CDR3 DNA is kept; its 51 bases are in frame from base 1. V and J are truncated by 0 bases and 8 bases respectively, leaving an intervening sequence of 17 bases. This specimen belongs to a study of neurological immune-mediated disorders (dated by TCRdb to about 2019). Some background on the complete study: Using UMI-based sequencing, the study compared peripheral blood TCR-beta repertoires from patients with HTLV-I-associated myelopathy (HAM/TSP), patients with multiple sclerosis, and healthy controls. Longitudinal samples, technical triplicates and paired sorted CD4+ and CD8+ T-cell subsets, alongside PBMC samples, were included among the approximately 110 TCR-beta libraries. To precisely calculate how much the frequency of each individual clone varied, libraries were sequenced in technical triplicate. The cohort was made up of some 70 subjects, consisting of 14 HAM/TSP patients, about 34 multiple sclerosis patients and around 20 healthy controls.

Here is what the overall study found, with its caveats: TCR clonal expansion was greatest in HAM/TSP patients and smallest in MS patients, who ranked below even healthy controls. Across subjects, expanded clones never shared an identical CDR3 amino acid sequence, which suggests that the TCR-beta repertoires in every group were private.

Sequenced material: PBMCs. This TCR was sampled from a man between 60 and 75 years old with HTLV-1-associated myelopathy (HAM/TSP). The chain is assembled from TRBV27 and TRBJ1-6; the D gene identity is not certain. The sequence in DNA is TGTGCCAGCAGTTTATCTCGCTACTCTTCAATACATTCACCCCTCCACTTT. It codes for CASSLSRYSSIHSPLHF.